A single sample is the source of the 13 T cell receptor beta chains below, sequenced in a study of T cell responses to AZD1222 COVID-19 vaccine. Profiling relied on immunoSEQ multiplex PCR, and the TCRdb table lists in-frame clones only, not all of them. This table has roughly 150,000 clones, roughly 90% appearing once. Source: peripheral blood, taken on day 0 of AZD1222 vaccination. The receptors stem from an adult in good health.

The V and J genes are TRBV27 and TRBJ2-1; TRBD2 agrees at 7 bases. V dropped 5 bases and J dropped 0; count of bases not matched to a gene: 10. Germline V gives CDR1 MNHEY, CDR2 SMNVEV (reference sequence). The CDR3 consists of 17 residues. For the CDR3, the DNA is TGTGCCAGCAGTAGACGTAGCGGGCGGAGCTCCTACAATGAGCAGTTCTTC. It is translated as CASSRRSGRSSYNEQFF.

The genes are TRBV19 and TRBJ1-2, with D perhaps matching TRBD1 (6 bases). This CDR3 is 14 amino acids long. V was trimmed by 7 bases and J by 5 bases, leaving 17 bases between them. Germline V CDR1 and CDR2: LNHDA, SQIVND (reference sequence). In nucleotides, the CDR3 is TGTGCCAGTACCCGGTGGGGACACCCGTATGGCTACACCTTC. This translates into CASTRWGHPYGYTF.

The chain is built from TRBV12-5 and TRBJ1-3; no definite D call. Trimming shortened V by 4 bases and J by 0 bases, and 7 bases separated the two germline ends. CDR3 length equals 14 residues. Germline-derived CDR1 and CDR2 are LGHNT and FRNRAP. CDR3 in amino acids: CASGSQSSGNTIYF. Here the CDR3 DNA reads TGTGCTAGTGGTTCCCAGAGCTCTGGAAACACCATATATTTT.

CDR3 sequence (DNA): TGTGCCAGTAGTCCCAATCGGGAGGGGGAGACCCAGTACTTC. As protein: CASSPNREGETQYF. V is TRBV19 and J is TRBJ2-5; 8 bases match TRBD2. The V segment lost 5 bases and the J segment 5 bases; nucleotides outside the gene matches: 7. Germline CDR1 reads LNHDA; CDR2 reads SQIVND (reference sequence). CDR3 length: 14 residues.

The chain carries TRBV3-1 (or the pseudogene TRBV3-2) and TRBJ2-7; D might be TRBD2 (5 bases). The germline CDR1 and CDR2 sequences are LGHDT and YNNKEL (reference sequence). The V end lost 1 base, the J end lost 1 base, and 17 bases lay between the germline ends. This CDR3 is 17 amino acids long. The CDR3 here is CASSQGGAWGRSYEQYF. CDR3 in DNA: TGTGCCAGCAGCCAAGGGGGAGCGTGGGGAAGGTCCTACGAGCAGTACTTC.

This chain uses TRBV10-3 with TRBJ1-1; the D gene is possibly TRBD1 (5 bases). The CDR3 spans 17 residues. CDR1 is ENHRY and CDR2 is SYGVKD in the germline V gene. Trimming removed 2 bases from V and 0 bases from J, with 16 bases in between. The CDR3 is CAISEPSSGGMNTEAFF. CDR3 nucleotide sequence: TGTGCCATCAGTGAGCCTTCATCGGGGGGTATGAACACTGAAGCTTTCTTT.

This sequence joins TRBV19 and TRBJ1-5; weak D call: TRBD1 (5 bases). V was pared by 5 bases and J by 2 bases, with 13 bases between. This CDR3 region has 15 residues. CDR1 is LNHDA and CDR2 is SQIVND in the germline V gene (reference sequence). Here the CDR3 DNA reads TGTGCCAGTAGTCCATTAGGAGGGGGCAATCAGCCCCAGCATTTT. As protein: CASSPLGGGNQPQHF. The entire variable domain, with the rest obtained from reference TRBV19 and TRBJ1-5, is as follows: DGGITQSPKYLFRKEGQNVTLSCEQNLNHDAMYWYRQDPGQGLRLIYYSQIVNDFQKGDIAEGYSVSREKKESFPLTVTSAQKNPTAFYLCASSPLGGGNQPQHFGDGTRLSIL.

The count of this clone is one. V is TRBV5-4 and J is TRBJ2-7, with a tentative D call TRBD1 (6 bases). The CDR3 loop spans 13 amino acids. The V gene lost 2 bases and the J gene lost 0 bases, with 6 bases spanning the gap. The V gene's germline CDR1 is SGHNT and CDR2 YYREEE (reference sequence). For the CDR3, the DNA is TGTGCCAGCAGCTTACAGGGCTCCTACGAGCAGTACTTC. Residues: CASSLQGSYEQYF.

The rearrangement uses TRBV9 and TRBJ2-3; TRBD2 matches at 11 bases. Germline V gene lookup returns CDR1 SGDLS and CDR2 YYNGEE. The V gene end was trimmed by 0 bases and the J gene end by 5 bases; junction bases not matched to a gene: 8. This CDR3 comprises 17 residues. The CDR3 spells CASSVAGLAGGRDTQYF. Written as DNA, the CDR3 is TGTGCCAGCAGCGTAGCCGGACTAGCGGGCGGGAGAGATACGCAGTATTTT.

The rearrangement uses TRBV4-2 and TRBJ2-2; D possibly matches TRBD1 or TRBD2 (5 bases each). Germline V CDR1 and CDR2: LGHNA, YNFKEQ. CDR3 size: 16 residues. The V end lost 0 bases, the J end lost 3 bases, and 11 bases lay between the germline ends. The CDR3 nucleotides read TGTGCCAGCAGCCAAGACTGGGGACGTGACACCGGGGAGCTGTTTTTT. Its translation is CASSQDWGRDTGELFF.

The V and J genes are TRBV6-5 and TRBJ1-1; D is unclear. Germline V gene lookup returns CDR1 MNHEY and CDR2 SVGAGI. This CDR3 is built from 13 residues. Trimming removed 7 bases at V and 5 bases at J, with 14 bases between. The CDR3 here is CASNLLGVTEAFF. Written as DNA, the CDR3 is TGTGCCAGCAATCTCCTCGGGGTTACTGAAGCTTTCTTT.

Of note for this clone: Other DNA sequences from this sample encode an identical CDR3 as well. This chain uses TRBV27 with TRBJ1-5; D not resolved. The length of the CDR3 is 12 residues. The V gene lost 4 bases and the J gene lost 3 bases, with 4 bases spanning the gap. Per the germline V gene, CDR1 is MNHEY and CDR2 is SMNVEV (reference sequence). CDR3 in amino acids: CASSSLNQPQHF. The CDR3, as DNA: TGTGCCAGCAGTTCTCTCAATCAGCCCCAGCATTTT.

This chain uses TRBV14 with TRBJ1-2; weak D call: TRBD1 (5 bases). Germline V lookup: CDR1 SGHDN, CDR2 FVKESK. CDR3 length equals 13 residues. The V end was cut by 3 bases, the J end by 6 bases, with 11 bases between. CDR3: CASSHVRGDGYTF. DNA of the CDR3: TGTGCCAGCAGCCACGTTCGAGGGGATGGCTACACCTTC.